The present entry profiles one T cell receptor beta chain with its context. Only in-frame clones appear in the TCRdb table, and some are missing; sequencing was by immunoSEQ multiplex PCR. Altogether about 160,000 clones are present, 84% being singletons, with the ten largest covering less than 6%. The germline gives CDR1 LGHNA, CDR2 YSLEER. V lost 0 bases and J 2 bases, leaving 13 bases between the germline ends. The CDR3 contains 16 residues. The data were obtained in a study of cytotoxic CD8 clonotypes in ibrutinib-treated CLL. The V call is TRBV4-3, the J call TRBJ1-2; no clear D. The receptor was isolated from a human donor with chronic lymphocytic leukemia. The starting material was PBMCs, obtained after 24 months of ibrutinib treatment. The CDR3 DNA is TGCGCCAGCAGCCAAGAATTTGTCAGTCGCAACTATGGCTACACCTTC. It translates to CASSQEFVSRNYGYTF.